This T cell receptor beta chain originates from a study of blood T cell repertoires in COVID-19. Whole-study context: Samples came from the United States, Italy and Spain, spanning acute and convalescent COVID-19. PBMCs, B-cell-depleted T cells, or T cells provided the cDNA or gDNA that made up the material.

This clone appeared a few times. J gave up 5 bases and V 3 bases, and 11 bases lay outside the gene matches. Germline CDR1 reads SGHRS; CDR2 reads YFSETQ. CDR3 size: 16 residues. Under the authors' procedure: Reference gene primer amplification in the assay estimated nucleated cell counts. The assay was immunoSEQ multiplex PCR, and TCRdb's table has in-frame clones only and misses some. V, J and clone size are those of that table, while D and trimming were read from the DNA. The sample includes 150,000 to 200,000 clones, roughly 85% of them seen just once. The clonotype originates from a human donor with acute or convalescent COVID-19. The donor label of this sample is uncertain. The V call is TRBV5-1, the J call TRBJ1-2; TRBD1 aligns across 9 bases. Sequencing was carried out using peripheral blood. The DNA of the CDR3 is TGCGCCAGCAGCTCGTACACGGGACAGGGCCGGTATGGCTACACCTTC. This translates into CASSSYTGQGRYGYTF.